Described below is a single TCR beta chain sequence and its context. These data are taken from a study of cytomegalovirus exposure and HLA in healthy donors. Sequencing was performed with immunoSEQ multiplex PCR; in TCRdb, only in-frame clones are kept and a portion is missing. This sample has around 300,000 clones, with approximately 83% found just once. The sample comprised PBMCs. The TCR originated in a woman in her late teens or twenties in good health and CMV-seronegative.

CDR3 amino acids: CASSPSSGGGDTQYF. The CDR3 DNA reads as TGTGCCAGCTCACCATCCAGCGGGGGGGGAGATACGCAGTATTTT. The rearrangement uses TRBV18 and TRBJ2-3; 10 bases map to TRBD2. Germline loops: CDR1 KGHSH, CDR2 LQKENI. The CDR3 has 15 residues. Trimming at V came to 2 bases and at J to 5 bases, leaving 4 bases not matched to a gene.